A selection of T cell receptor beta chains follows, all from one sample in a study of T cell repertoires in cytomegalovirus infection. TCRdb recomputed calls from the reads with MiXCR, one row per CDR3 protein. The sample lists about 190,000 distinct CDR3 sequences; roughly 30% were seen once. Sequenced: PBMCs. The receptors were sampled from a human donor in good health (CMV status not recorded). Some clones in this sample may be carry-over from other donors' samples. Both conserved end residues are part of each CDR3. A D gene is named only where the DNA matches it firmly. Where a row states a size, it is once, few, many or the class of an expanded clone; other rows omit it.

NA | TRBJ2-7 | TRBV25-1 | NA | CASTDGGGANHEQYF | TGTGCCAGCACCGACGGAGGGGGGGCTAACCACGAGCAGTACTTC
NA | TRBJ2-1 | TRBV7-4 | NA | CASSLESNEQFF | TGTGCCAGCAGCTTAGAGTCCAATGAGCAGTTCTTC
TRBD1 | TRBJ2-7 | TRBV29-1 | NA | CSVGQGDEQYF | TGCAGCGTCGGACAGGGCGACGAGCAGTACTTC
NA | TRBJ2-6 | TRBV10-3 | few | CAISESWGSGANVLTF | TGTGCCATCAGTGAGTCGTGGGGCTCTGGGGCCAACGTCCTGACTTTC
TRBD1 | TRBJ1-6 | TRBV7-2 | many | CASSSGDRGDSPLHF | TGTGCCAGCAGCTCAGGGGACAGGGGAGATTCACCCCTCCACTTT
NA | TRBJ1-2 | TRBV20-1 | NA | CSARDGNSLNYGYTF | TGCAGTGCTAGAGATGGAAACAGTCTTAACTATGGCTACACCTTC
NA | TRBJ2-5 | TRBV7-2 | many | CASSLYRIGETQYF | TGTGCCAGCAGCCTGTACAGGATCGGAGAGACCCAGTACTTC
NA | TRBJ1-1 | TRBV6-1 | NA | CASSEAQGRPTEAFF | TGTGCCAGCAGCGAAGCCCAGGGAAGACCCACTGAAGCTTTCTTT
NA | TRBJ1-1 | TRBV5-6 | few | CASSPRGGLEAFF | TGTGCCAGCAGCCCAAGAGGGGGTCTTGAAGCTTTCTTT
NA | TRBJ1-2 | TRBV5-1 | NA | CASSLGSDLDGYTF | TGCGCCAGCAGCTTGGGCTCTGACCTGGATGGCTACACCTTC
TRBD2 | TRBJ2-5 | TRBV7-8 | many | CASSPNGRGETQYF | TGTGCCAGCAGCCCGAACGGGAGGGGGGAGACCCAGTACTTC
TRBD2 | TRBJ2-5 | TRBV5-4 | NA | CASSLGPAGGSKTQYF | TGTGCCAGCAGCTTGGGACCGGCGGGGGGGTCGAAGACCCAGTACTTC
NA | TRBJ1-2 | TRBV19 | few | CASSGAGEDGYTF | TGTGCCAGTTCCGGAGCTGGGGAGGATGGCTACACCTTC
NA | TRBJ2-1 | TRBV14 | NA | CASSQERGATYNEQFF | TGTGCCAGCAGCCAAGAACGGGGGGCCACCTACAATGAGCAGTTCTTC
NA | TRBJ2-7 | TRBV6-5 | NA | CATTVADSYEQYF | TGTGCCACCACCGTGGCGGACTCCTACGAGCAGTACTTC
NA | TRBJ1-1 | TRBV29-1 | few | CSVEEGRGKAFF | TGCAGCGTTGAAGAAGGGAGAGGGAAAGCTTTCTTT
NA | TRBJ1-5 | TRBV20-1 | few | CSARSPGSNQPQHF | TGCAGTGCTAGGTCTCCCGGGAGCAATCAGCCCCAGCATTTT
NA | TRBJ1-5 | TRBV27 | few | CASSPQGYGGNQPQHF | TGTGCCAGCAGTCCACAGGGTTACGGCGGCAATCAGCCCCAGCATTTT